This T cell receptor beta chain was sequenced during a study of prognosis after radiotherapy for stage I lung cancer. About the research overall: Oligometastatic NSCLC after surgical resection of the primary tumor was present in 4 or 5 patients, while newly diagnosed primary stage I lung tumors were present in approximately 15. A biologically effective dose of at least 100 Gy came via 3-5 SBRT fractions.

This CDR3 has 14 amino acids. With 5 bases clipped from V and 0 bases from J, the junction kept 2 bases outside the gene matches. CDR1 and CDR2 from the germline V gene are SGHAT and FQDESV (reference sequence). This clonotype was found once. By two-round multiplex PCR, the TCR beta CDR3 was amplified from genomic DNA. TRBV and TRBJ genes each had their own specific primers in first-round PCR. TCRdb reprocessed the multiplex PCR reads with MiXCR, giving one entry per CDR3 protein. The sample comprises roughly 25,000 distinct CDR3 sequences, about 34% of which are singletons, and less than 65% rests with the top ten.

The starting material was PBMCs, obtained before or after stereotactic body radiation therapy (not recorded which). The chain recombines TRBV11-1 with TRBJ2-3; 7 nucleotides align to TRBD1. The TCR was taken from a donor over 45 with non-small cell lung cancer. DNA for the CDR3: TGTGCCAGCAGCAGAGGGGGCAGCACAGATACGCAGTATTTT. Translation gives CASSRGGSTDTQYF.